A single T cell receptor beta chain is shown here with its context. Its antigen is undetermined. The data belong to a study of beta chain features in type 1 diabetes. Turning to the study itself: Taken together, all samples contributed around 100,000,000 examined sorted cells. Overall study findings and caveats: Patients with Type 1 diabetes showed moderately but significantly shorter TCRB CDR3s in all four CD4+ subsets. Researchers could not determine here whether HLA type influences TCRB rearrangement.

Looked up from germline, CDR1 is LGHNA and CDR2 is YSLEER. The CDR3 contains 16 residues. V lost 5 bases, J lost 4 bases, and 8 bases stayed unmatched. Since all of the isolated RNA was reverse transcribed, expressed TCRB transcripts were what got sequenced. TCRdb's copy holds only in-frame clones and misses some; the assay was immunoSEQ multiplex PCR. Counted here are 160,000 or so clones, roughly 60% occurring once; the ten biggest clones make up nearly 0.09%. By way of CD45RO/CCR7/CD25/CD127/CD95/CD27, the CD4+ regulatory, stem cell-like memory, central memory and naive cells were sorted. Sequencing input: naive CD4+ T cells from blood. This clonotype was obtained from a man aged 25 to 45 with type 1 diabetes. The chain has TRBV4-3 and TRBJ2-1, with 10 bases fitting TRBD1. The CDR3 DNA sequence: TGCGCCAGCAGCACCGGCGGGACAGGGGCTTACAATGAGCAGTTCTTC. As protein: CASSTGGTGAYNEQFF.